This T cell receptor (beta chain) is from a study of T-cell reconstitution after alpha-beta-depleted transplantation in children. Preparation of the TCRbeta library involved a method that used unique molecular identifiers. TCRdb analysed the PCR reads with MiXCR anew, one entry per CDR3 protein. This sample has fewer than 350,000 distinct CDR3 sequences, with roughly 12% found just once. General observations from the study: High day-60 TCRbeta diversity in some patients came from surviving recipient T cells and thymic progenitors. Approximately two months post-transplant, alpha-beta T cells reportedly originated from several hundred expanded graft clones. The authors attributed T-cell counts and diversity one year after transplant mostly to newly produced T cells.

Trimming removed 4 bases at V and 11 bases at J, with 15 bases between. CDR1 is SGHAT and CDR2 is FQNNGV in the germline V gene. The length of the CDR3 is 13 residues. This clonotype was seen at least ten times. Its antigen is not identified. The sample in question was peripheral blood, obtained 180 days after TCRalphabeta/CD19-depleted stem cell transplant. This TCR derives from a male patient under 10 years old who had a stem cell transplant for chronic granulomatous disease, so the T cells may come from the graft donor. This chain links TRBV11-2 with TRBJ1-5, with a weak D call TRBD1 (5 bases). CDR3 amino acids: CASSYGVGEAQHF. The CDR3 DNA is TGTGCCAGCAGCTATGGAGTAGGGGAGGCCCAGCATTTT.